These 15 T cell receptor beta chains were all obtained from the same sample, sequenced in a study of control samples from healthy donors and cancer patients. TCRdb's copy holds only in-frame clones and misses some; the assay was immunoSEQ multiplex PCR. The sample gives over 85,000 clones, around 85% of which show up once; roughly 39% is in the top ten. The material sequenced was PBMCs. These receptor sequences come from a man between 70 and 80 years old with lung cancer.

The rearrangement joins TRBV18 to TRBJ2-2; no firm D call. The CDR3 runs to 14 residues. Germline CDR1 reads KGHSH; CDR2 reads LQKENI. V was cut by 1 base and J by 2 bases, with 5 bases left in between. This CDR3 reads CASSPQRNTGELFF. The CDR3 DNA is TGTGCCAGCTCACCACAAAGAAACACCGGGGAGCTGTTTTTT.

This chain links TRBV11-2 with TRBJ2-5; D not resolved. V lost 0 bases and J 5 bases, leaving 10 bases between the germline ends. Germline V gene sequence: CDR1 SGHAT, CDR2 FQNNGV. The CDR3 covers 14 residues. This chain's CDR3 is CASSLEGSWETQYF. In DNA form, the CDR3 reads TGTGCCAGCAGCTTAGAAGGCTCTTGGGAGACCCAGTACTTC.

The V gene is TRBV11-3, the J gene TRBJ2-5, with D uncertain. The CDR3 runs to 15 residues. The V gene's germline CDR1 is SGHNT and CDR2 YENEEA. The ends were cut back, 5 bases at V and 3 bases at J, with 16 bases in the middle. DNA for the CDR3: TGTGCCAGCAGCCGACGGCGCGCTGAAAAAGAGACCCAGTACTTC. Amino acid sequence: CASSRRRAEKETQYF.

A few counts support this clone. The V and J genes are TRBV11-2 and TRBJ2-3; 9 bases agree with TRBD2. CDR3 length equals 19 residues. From germline, CDR1 is SGHAT and CDR2 FQNNGV. V gave up 1 base and J gave up 1 base; unmatched junction bases: 12. CDR3 nucleotide sequence: TGTGCCAGCAGCTTAGTATTAGCGGGGGACCTAGGGGGCACAGATACGCAGTATTTT. It codes for CASSLVLAGDLGGTDTQYF.

The V gene is TRBV6-1, the J gene TRBJ1-3; the D is unclear. Deletions cut 0 bases from V and 3 bases from J, with 6 bases between. The length of the CDR3 is 14 residues. The V gene's germline CDR1 is MNHNS and CDR2 SASEGT. This chain's CDR3 is CASSEAGNGNTIYF. In nucleotides, the CDR3 is TGTGCCAGCAGTGAAGCAGGGAATGGAAACACCATATATTTT.

The rearrangement joins TRBV6-1 to TRBJ2-2; D perhaps matches TRBD2 (6 bases). V lost 2 bases, J lost 5 bases, and 12 bases lay in between. This CDR3 is built from 15 residues. From germline, CDR1 is MNHNS and CDR2 SASEGT. The CDR3 protein is CASSERREVTGELFF. Written as DNA, the CDR3 is TGTGCCAGCAGTGAACGCAGGGAGGTTACCGGGGAGCTGTTTTTT.

The chain uses TRBV12-5 and TRBJ2-1; 9 bases align to TRBD1. CDR1 is LGHNT, CDR2 FRNRAP, per germline. This CDR3 has 15 residues. V was pared by 1 base and J by 5 bases, with 3 bases of the junction left unmatched. In DNA form, the CDR3 reads TGTGCTAGTGGTTTGGGGACAGGGGCCAACAATGAGCAGTTCTTC. The encoded protein is CASGLGTGANNEQFF.

This sequence joins TRBV6-2 or TRBV6-3 and TRBJ1-5, with unresolved D. CDR1 MNHEY and CDR2 SVGEGT come from the germline V gene. V lost 2 bases, J lost 2 bases, and 4 bases lay in between. The CDR3 contains 13 residues. Written as DNA, the CDR3 is TGTGCCAGCAGTTACGAGGGCAATCAGCCCCAGCATTTT. It is translated as CASSYEGNQPQHF.

The chain joins TRBV12-3 or TRBV12-4 to TRBJ1-1; a possible D gene is TRBD1 (5 bases). The V end was cut by 4 bases, the J end by 4 bases, with 10 bases between. This CDR3 region has 13 residues. CDR3 sequence reads: CASSYRGPTEAFF. The CDR3 DNA is TGTGCCAGCAGTTACCGGGGCCCCACTGAAGCTTTCTTT.

This chain uses TRBV4-1 with TRBJ1-5; D is unresolved. The CDR3 is 13 residues long. The germline gives CDR1 MGHRA, CDR2 YSYEKL. V was trimmed by 0 bases and J by 7 bases, leaving 7 bases between them. The CDR3 DNA follows: TGCGCCAGCAGCCAAGATGGCGTCCAGCCCCAGCATTTT. It codes for CASSQDGVQPQHF.

The chain carries TRBV18 and TRBJ2-2; 11 positions agree with TRBD1. The ends lost 6 bases at V and 5 bases at J; junction bases unmatched: 8. From germline, CDR1 is KGHSH and CDR2 LQKENI. The CDR3 loop spans 16 amino acids. The CDR3 region is CASSPPGQGATGELFF. CDR3 nucleotides: TGTGCCAGCTCGCCCCCCGGACAGGGGGCGACCGGGGAGCTGTTTTTT.

The rearrangement uses TRBV19 and TRBJ1-2, with D possibly being TRBD1 (6 bases). Germline lookup yields CDR1 LNHDA and CDR2 SQIVND (reference sequence). V dropped 4 bases and J dropped 8 bases, with 14 bases sitting between them. The length of the CDR3 is 13 residues. The CDR3 is CASSTPQGRGYTF. The CDR3 bases are TGTGCCAGTAGTACCCCACAGGGACGCGGCTACACCTTC.

This clone was detected only once. Here the CDR3 reads CASSLDGQGGGGGEKLFF. The CDR3 DNA reads TGCGCCAGCAGCTTGGACGGACAGGGAGGTGGAGGTGGTGAAAAACTGTTTTTT. V gene TRBV5-1 combines with J gene TRBJ1-4; 8 bases match TRBD1. Germline V gives CDR1 SGHRS, CDR2 YFSETQ. V gave up 0 bases and J gave up 7 bases; unmatched junction bases: 14. This CDR3 is built from 18 residues.

This clone was detected a few times. This sequence joins TRBV5-4 and TRBJ1-6; 7 bases are shared with TRBD1. Germline V gene data show CDR1 as SGHNT and CDR2 as YYREEE (reference sequence). V gave up 4 bases and J gave up 7 bases; unmatched junction bases: 5. This CDR3 region has 14 residues. CDR3 DNA: TGTGCCAGCAGCCGACAGGGTATCAATTCACCCCTCCACTTT. Residues: CASSRQGINSPLHF.

The chain uses TRBV11-2 and TRBJ1-1; tentative D call: TRBD1 (5 bases). This CDR3 is 15 amino acids long. Germline V gene data show CDR1 as SGHAT and CDR2 as FQNNGV. Trimming shortened V by 1 base and J by 2 bases, and 11 bases separated the two germline ends. The CDR3 loop is CASSLAGGINTEAFF. The CDR3 DNA sequence: TGTGCCAGCAGCTTAGCCGGGGGGATTAACACTGAAGCTTTCTTT.